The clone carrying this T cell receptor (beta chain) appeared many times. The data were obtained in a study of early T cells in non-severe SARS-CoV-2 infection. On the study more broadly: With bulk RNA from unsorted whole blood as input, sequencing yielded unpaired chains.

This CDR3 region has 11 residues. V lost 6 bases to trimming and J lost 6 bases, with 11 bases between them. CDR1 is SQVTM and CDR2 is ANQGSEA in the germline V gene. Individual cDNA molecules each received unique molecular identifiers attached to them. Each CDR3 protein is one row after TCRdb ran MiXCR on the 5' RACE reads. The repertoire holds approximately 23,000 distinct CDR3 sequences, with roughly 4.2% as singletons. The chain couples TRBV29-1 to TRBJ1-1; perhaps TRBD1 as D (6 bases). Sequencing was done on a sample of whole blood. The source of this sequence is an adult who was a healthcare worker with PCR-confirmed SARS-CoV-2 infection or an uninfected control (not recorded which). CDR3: CSVPGASEAFF. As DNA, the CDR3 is TGCAGCGTCCCAGGGGCCTCTGAAGCTTTCTTT.